This section outlines one T cell receptor beta chain sequence together with its context. Per germline, CDR1 MNHEY and CDR2 SVGAGI. Germline trimming cut 6 bases from V and 2 bases from J; bases unmatched to any gene: 0. The CDR3 runs to 14 residues. The data were obtained in a study of control samples from healthy donors and cancer patients. The data were produced by immunoSEQ multiplex PCR, yet TCRdb's version contains in-frame clones alone and is incomplete. Among 90,000 to 150,000 clones listed, 70% to 90% were seen once. Sequencing was done on a sample of blood. The sequence came from a man aged 35 to 55 in good health. V gene TRBV6-5 combines with J gene TRBJ1-6; 8 nucleotides agree with TRBD1. The CDR3 DNA reads as TGTGCCAGCAGACAGGGGGCCTATAATTCACCCCTCCACTTT. Residues: CASRQGAYNSPLHF.